These T cell receptor beta chains were read from a single sample in a study of CD8 T cells in Susac syndrome. MiXCR, run by TCRdb on the immunoSEQ multiplex PCR reads, gives a single entry per CDR3 protein. The table has roughly 110,000 distinct CDR3 sequences, around nine tenths seen once. The sample was CD4+ T cells from PBMCs. These receptors came from a human donor in good health. Both conserved end residues are part of each CDR3. Each record gives: J gene, V gene, CDR3 length, CDR3 protein.

TRBJ1-6 | TRBV18 | 15 | CASSPQEQGDSPLHF
TRBJ2-5 | TRBV7-8 | 17 | CASSFASGGDGQKTQYF
TRBJ2-2 | TRBV29-1 | 14 | CSVGVPLRPGELFF
TRBJ2-4 | TRBV5-6 | 17 | CASSLVAREIAKNIQYF
TRBJ1-2 | TRBV7-2 | 16 | CASSLAGQGAFYGYTF
TRBJ1-1 | TRBV30 | 11 | CAYRVNTEAFF
TRBJ1-1 | TRBV4-3 | 17 | CASSQGGGQPPNTEAFF
TRBJ2-4 | TRBV15 | 11 | CATSRMNIQYF
TRBJ2-7 | TRBV4-3 | 15 | CASSQEQGAFWEQYF
TRBJ2-3 | TRBV29-1 | 15 | CSVPRTSAGTDTQYF
TRBJ1-2 | TRBV2 | 14 | CASSESRGLEGYTF
TRBJ2-2 | TRBV12-3/TRBV12-4 | 16 | CASSRFSQENTGELFF
TRBJ2-6 | TRBV20-1 | 16 | CSAQKGGSSGANVLTF
TRBJ2-1 | TRBV20-1 | 15 | CSARAPLAGASEQFF
TRBJ1-4 | TRBV9 | 15 | CASSATVTGFEKLFF
TRBJ2-7 | TRBV6-1 | 11 | CASSEGLEQYF
TRBJ2-2 | TRBV3-1 | 14 | CASSGGGYTGELFF
TRBJ1-5 | TRBV16 | 15 | CASSPQGPGSQPQHF
TRBJ2-7 | TRBV3-1 | 15 | CASSRGTASFNEQYF
TRBJ2-1 | TRBV5-8 | 15 | CASSLFRSSYNEQFF
TRBJ1-2 | TRBV29-1 | 12 | CSVEGRDYGYTF
TRBJ2-5 | TRBV7-9 | 13 | CASSLGAQETQYF
TRBJ2-7 | TRBV5-1 | 15 | CASSLQPSQTYEQYF
TRBJ2-3 | TRBV7-2 | 16 | CASSATGNPSTDTQYF
TRBJ2-2 | TRBV7-2 | 16 | CASSPMGQGVNGELFF
TRBJ2-3 | TRBV20-1 | 13 | CSAKAGLTDTQYF
TRBJ1-1 | TRBV6-1 | 12 | CASSDRVTEAFF
TRBJ2-5 | TRBV7-2 | 13 | CASRTRAAETQYF
TRBJ2-1 | TRBV4-2 | 15 | CASSQTSRGSTEQFF
TRBJ2-7 | TRBV11-2 | 17 | CASSSPGTGSDGYEQYF
TRBJ1-5 | TRBV7-2 | 16 | CASSLAGSLSNQPQHF
TRBJ1-5 | TRBV24-1 | 13 | CATSDHGEGPQHF
TRBJ1-5 | TRBV6-1 | 13 | CASSPDFNQPQHF
TRBJ2-7 | TRBV20-1 | 15 | CSATLLAAGNHEQYF
TRBJ2-7 | TRBV20-1 | 16 | CSARSYALTSGYEQYF
TRBJ2-5 | TRBV4-3 | 15 | CASSQDRRGEETQYF
TRBJ2-5 | TRBV2 | 15 | CASSDRDRGQETQYF